These T cell receptor beta chains were read from a single sample in a study of identical twins. Via MiXCR, TCRdb re-called the 5' RACE reads, giving one row per CDR3 protein. This sample yields approximately 410,000 distinct CDR3 sequences, of which around 20% are seen a single time; around 12% belongs to the top ten. The sequencing sample was made of naive T cells sorted from blood. The receptors here all came from a man in his fifties in good health. Both conserved end residues are part of each CDR3. Fields, in order: clone size, D gene, J gene, V gene, CDR3 protein, CDR3 DNA. The D gene is left open where the match is weak. Only some rows state a clone size, as once, few, many or a class for expanded clones.

few - TRBJ2-5 TRBV6-5 CASSDRKETQYF TGTGCCAGCAGCGACAGAAAAGAGACCCAGTACTTC
many - TRBJ2-7 TRBV20-1 CSARDPGLRGEQYF TGCAGTGCTAGAGATCCCGGCCTGCGGGGAGAGCAGTACTTC
- TRBD2 TRBJ2-1 TRBV6-1 CASRHLAGGPGNEQFF TGTGCCAGCAGACACCTAGCGGGAGGGCCGGGCAATGAGCAGTTCTTC
- - TRBJ1-1 TRBV4-1 CASSQVWVGTEAFF TGCGCCAGCAGCCAAGTATGGGTGGGCACTGAAGCTTTCTTT
few - TRBJ2-1 TRBV10-3 CAITASHSYNEQFF TGTGCCATCACAGCTAGTCACTCCTACAATGAGCAGTTCTTC
- - TRBJ2-5 TRBV28 CASSFSGRYQETQYF TGTGCCAGCAGTTTTTCAGGGCGGTACCAAGAGACCCAGTACTTC
- - TRBJ2-1 TRBV10-2 CASSVGELSYNEQFF TGCGCCAGCAGTGTCGGGGAACTTTCCTACAATGAGCAGTTCTTC
- TRBD2 TRBJ2-5 TRBV4-1 CASSQDRNSGGALETQYF TGCGCCAGCAGCCAAGATCGTAATAGCGGGGGGGCCCTGGAGACCCAGTACTTC
- TRBD1 TRBJ1-2 TRBV7-2 CASSLVGTVYGYTF TGTGCCAGCAGCTTAGTGGGGACAGTCTATGGCTACACCTTC
- - TRBJ1-5 TRBV12-3/TRBV12-4 CASSFGEGYQPQHF TGTGCCAGCAGTTTTGGGGAGGGTTATCAGCCCCAGCATTTT
many - TRBJ2-3 TRBV14 CASSQVSGLRYDSTSPDTQYF TGTGCCAGCAGCCAAGTTAGCGGTCTCCGATACGACAGCACCAGCCCAGATACGCAGTATTTT
few - TRBJ1-5 TRBV20-1 CSARVSGEGQPQHF TGCAGTGCTAGAGTTTCAGGGGAGGGTCAGCCCCAGCATTTT
- - TRBJ2-3 TRBV7-2 CASSTIPTDTQYF TGTGCCAGCAGCACAATTCCTACAGATACGCAGTATTTT
many - TRBJ2-1 TRBV20-1 CRARSDRYNEQFF TGCAGGGCCAGAAGCGACCGCTACAATGAGCAGTTCTTC
few TRBD1 TRBJ2-1 TRBV28 CASSTGTGTEQFF TGTGCCAGCAGCACCGGGACAGGGACGGAGCAGTTCTTC
few - TRBJ2-1 TRBV28 CASSLIHRASYNEQFF TGTGCCAGCAGTTTAATCCACAGAGCCTCCTACAATGAGCAGTTCTTC
few - TRBJ2-3 TRBV10-3 CAISDRGRTDTQYF TGTGCCATCAGTGATAGGGGACGCACAGATACGCAGTATTTT
- TRBD1 TRBJ2-7 TRBV28 CASRGAGQGTYEQYF TGTGCCAGCAGGGGGGCGGGACAGGGTACCTACGAGCAGTACTTC
- - TRBJ2-7 TRBV12-3/TRBV12-4 CASSFIRNEQYF TGTGCCAGCAGTTTTATCCGAAACGAGCAGTACTTC
- - TRBJ2-1 TRBV28 CASSFRGSGNNEQFF TGTGCCAGCAGTTTCAGAGGGAGCGGAAACAATGAGCAGTTCTTC
many TRBD1 TRBJ2-7 TRBV7-9 CASSNRDRPYEQYF TGTGCCAGCAGCAACCGGGACAGGCCCTACGAGCAGTACTTC
few - TRBJ1-2 TRBV5-1 CASSLGTEPYYGYTF TGCGCCAGCAGCTTGGGGACAGAACCTTACTATGGCTACACCTTC
many TRBD1 TRBJ2-2 TRBV7-2 CASSRGQYTGELFF TGTGCCAGCAGCCGGGGACAGTACACCGGGGAGCTGTTTTTT
few TRBD2 TRBJ2-3 TRBV5-1 CASSSSSGIADTQYF TGCGCCAGCAGCTCCTCCAGCGGGATCGCAGATACGCAGTATTTT
many TRBD1 TRBJ1-1 TRBV20-1 CSARVRGPNTEAFF TGCAGTGCTAGGGTCAGGGGGCCCAACACTGAAGCTTTCTTT
- - TRBJ2-3 TRBV4-3 CASSQDMGLSTDTQYF TGCGCCAGCAGCCAAGATATGGGCCTTAGCACAGATACGCAGTATTTT
many TRBD1 TRBJ2-5 TRBV7-2 CASSLVDRVPGETQYF TGTGCCAGCAGTTTAGTAGACAGGGTCCCGGGGGAGACCCAGTACTTC
few TRBD2 TRBJ2-1 TRBV30 CARTLAGETTSYNEQFF TGTGCCCGGACGCTAGCGGGGGAAACAACCTCCTACAATGAGCAGTTCTTC
- - TRBJ1-5 TRBV6-5 CASSYSPFPDQPQHF TGTGCCAGCAGTTACTCACCCTTTCCAGATCAGCCCCAGCATTTT
few - TRBJ2-2 TRBV30 CAWSVRLVTGELFF TGTGCCTGGAGTGTACGGCTGGTAACCGGGGAGCTGTTTTTT
- TRBD1 TRBJ2-2 TRBV4-2 CASSLLGGLYGNTGELFF TGTGCCAGCAGCCTCCTAGGGGGCCTCTACGGGAACACCGGGGAGCTGTTTTTT
few TRBD2 TRBJ2-1 TRBV15 CATTDRGRGGANEQFF TGTGCCACCACGGATAGGGGGCGCGGGGGGGCTAATGAGCAGTTCTTC
many TRBD1 TRBJ2-7 TRBV5-1 CASSPRQGVYEQYF TGCGCCAGCAGTCCGAGACAGGGGGTATACGAGCAGTACTTC
few TRBD2 TRBJ2-3 TRBV4-3 CASSQVYGGEGTDTQYF TGCGCCAGCAGCCAAGTTTACGGGGGGGAGGGAACAGATACGCAGTATTTT
- - TRBJ2-1 TRBV3-1 CASSQGGVQFF TGTGCCAGCAGCCAAGGCGGGGTGCAGTTCTTC
few TRBD2 TRBJ2-3 TRBV12-3/TRBV12-4 CASSLSSGRNTQYF TGTGCCAGCAGTCTGTCGAGCGGGAGGAATACGCAGTATTTT
- - TRBJ2-5 TRBV15 CATSRRPGVETQYF TGTGCCACCAGCAGACGCCCGGGGGTGGAGACCCAGTACTTC
few - TRBJ2-3 TRBV18 CASSPIWGTDTQYF TGTGCCAGCTCACCGATATGGGGCACAGATACGCAGTATTTT
few - TRBJ1-2 TRBV15 CATSREAQVGYGYTF TGTGCCACCAGCAGAGAAGCCCAGGTTGGCTATGGCTACACCTTC
few - TRBJ2-5 TRBV7-9 CASSRGATQETQYF TGTGCCAGCAGCCGCGGGGCAACCCAAGAGACCCAGTACTTC